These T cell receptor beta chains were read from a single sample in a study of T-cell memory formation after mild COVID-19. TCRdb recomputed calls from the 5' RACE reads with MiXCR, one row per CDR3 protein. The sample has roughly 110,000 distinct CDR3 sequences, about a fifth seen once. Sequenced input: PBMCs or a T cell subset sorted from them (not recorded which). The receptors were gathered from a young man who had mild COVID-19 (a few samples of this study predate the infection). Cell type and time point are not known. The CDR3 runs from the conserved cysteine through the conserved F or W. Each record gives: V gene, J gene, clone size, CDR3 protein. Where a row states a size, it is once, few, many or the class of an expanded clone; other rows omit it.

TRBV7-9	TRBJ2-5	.	CASSLISGGQETQYF
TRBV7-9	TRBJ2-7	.	CASTPTVSSYEQYF
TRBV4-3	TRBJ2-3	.	CASSPVSSGGTDTQYF
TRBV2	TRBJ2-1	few	CASPPPDEQFF
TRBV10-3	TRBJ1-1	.	CALSPGLGTEAFF
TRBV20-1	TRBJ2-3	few	CSARRGGTDTQYF
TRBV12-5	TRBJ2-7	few	CASGFLVAGGSSYEQYF
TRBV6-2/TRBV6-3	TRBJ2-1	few	CASSSGASSYNEQFF
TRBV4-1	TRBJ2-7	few	CASSPSFGTIYEQYF
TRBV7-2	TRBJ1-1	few	CASSSRSHTEAFF
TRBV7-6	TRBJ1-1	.	CASSPRDRGRTEAFF
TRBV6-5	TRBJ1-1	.	CASSYSRGTEAFF
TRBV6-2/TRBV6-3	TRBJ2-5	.	CASSSLGTGAQTQYF
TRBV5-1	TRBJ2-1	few	CASSLTGTGMNEQFF
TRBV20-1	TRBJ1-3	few	CSASQGFTGNTIYF
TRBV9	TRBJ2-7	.	CASNYEQYF
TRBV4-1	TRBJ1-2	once	CASSHTRTGSYGYTF
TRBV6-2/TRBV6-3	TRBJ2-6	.	CATSWVGGANVLTF
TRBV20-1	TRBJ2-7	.	CSARDRPDYEQYF
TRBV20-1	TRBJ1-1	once	CSARDGLTEAFF
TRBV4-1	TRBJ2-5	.	CASSPGRGTVLGAQYF
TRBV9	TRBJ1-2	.	CASSVEGGYGYTF
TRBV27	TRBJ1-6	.	CASSLFLGEGYNSPLHF
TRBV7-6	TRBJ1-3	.	CASSLASSGNTIYF
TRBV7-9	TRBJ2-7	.	CASSQGVYEQYF
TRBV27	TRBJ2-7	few	CASSLQGAVSYEQYF
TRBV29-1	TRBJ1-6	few	CSVATGTGDLHF
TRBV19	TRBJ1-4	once	CASSASPGLFF
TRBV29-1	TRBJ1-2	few	CSARNDRVYGYTF
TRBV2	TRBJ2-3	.	CASQSTDTQYF
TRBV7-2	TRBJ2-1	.	CASSLDASRTGVYYNEQFF
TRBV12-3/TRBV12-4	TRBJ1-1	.	CASRGGVSAFF
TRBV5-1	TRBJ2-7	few	CASSFRQVSYEQYF
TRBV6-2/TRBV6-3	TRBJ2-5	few	CASSYSWGYGETQYF
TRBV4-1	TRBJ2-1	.	CASSQSGNPYNEQFF
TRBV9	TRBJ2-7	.	CASSPRLAGYEQYF
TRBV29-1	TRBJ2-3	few	CSVVRDTQYF
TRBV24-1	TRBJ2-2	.	CATQGLAATGELFF
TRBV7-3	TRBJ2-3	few	CASSFESDTQYF
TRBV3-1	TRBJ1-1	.	CASSQDAQGQGDTEAFF
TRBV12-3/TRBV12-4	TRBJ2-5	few	CASAGWGGLELETQYF
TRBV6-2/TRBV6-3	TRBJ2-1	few	CASSYDTPRLAGEYNEQFF
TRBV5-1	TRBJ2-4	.	CASSLTVAKNIQYF
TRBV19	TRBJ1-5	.	CASSTQGVHQPQHF
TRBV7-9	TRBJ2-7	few	CASQGGTGAYEQYF
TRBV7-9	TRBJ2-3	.	CASSVGDTQYF
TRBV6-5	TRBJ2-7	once	CASSLTLRNEQYF
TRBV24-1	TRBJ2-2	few	CATSDQTVTGELFF
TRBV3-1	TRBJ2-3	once	CASSQDRGLRNTDTQYF
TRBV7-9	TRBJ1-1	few	CASTLGGDTEAFF
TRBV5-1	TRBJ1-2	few	CASSSPRDAVNYGYTF
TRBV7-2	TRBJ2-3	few	CASSLDPGAIDTQYF
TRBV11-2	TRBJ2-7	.	CASTQGGSYEQYF
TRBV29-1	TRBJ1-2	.	CSVDGGQGSESYGYTF
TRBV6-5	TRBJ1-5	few	CASSYDGDQPQHF
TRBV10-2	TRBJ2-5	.	CASSVGPQLYF
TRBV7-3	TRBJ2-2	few	CASSFAGIAGAGELFF
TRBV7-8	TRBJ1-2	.	CASSFPGLPYGYTF